One sample yielded the 30 T cell receptor beta chains listed below, sequenced in a study of T and B cells in COVID-19 patients. BIOMED2 TRB-A/B primer pools were used in multiplex TRB PCR. TCRdb reprocessed the multiplex PCR reads via MiXCR and lists one record per CDR3 protein. The table has 3,000 to 4,000 distinct CDR3 sequences, 28% seen once. Blood genomic DNA input for TRB amplification was about 240-550 ng. The sequenced sample was blood. These receptor sequences come from a human donor with active COVID-19. The donor label of this sample is uncertain.

The rearrangement links TRBV6-1 to TRBJ1-4, with a weak D call TRBD1 (5 bases). Per the germline V gene, CDR1 is MNHNS and CDR2 is SASEGT. V lost 5 bases to trimming and J lost 8 bases, with 21 bases between them. The CDR3 spans 16 residues. The CDR3 nucleotides read TGTGCCAGCAGTCCAAGCAAGGGACGGCTTGGGGAAAAACTGTTTTTT. It codes for CASSPSKGRLGEKLFF.

The chain has TRBV6-5 and TRBJ2-5; weak D call: TRBD2 (6 bases). V lost 5 bases and J 3 bases, leaving 16 bases between the germline ends. CDR3 length: 15 residues. CDR1 is MNHEY and CDR2 is SVGAGI in the germline V gene. CDR3 sequence: CASSPIAAGEETQYF. In nucleotides, the CDR3 is TGTGCCAGCAGTCCCATAGCGGCAGGTGAAGAGACCCAGTACTTC.

The chain has TRBV27 and TRBJ2-5; TRBD1 matches 10 bases. Germline V gene data show CDR1 as MNHEY and CDR2 as SMNVEV (reference sequence). The CDR3 contains 16 residues. The ends lost 3 bases at V and 2 bases at J; junction bases unmatched: 6. The CDR3 reads CASSFVGTGDQETQYF. CDR3 DNA: TGTGCCAGCAGTTTTGTGGGGACAGGGGATCAAGAGACCCAGTACTTC.

V usage is TRBV20-1 and J usage is TRBJ1-4; 8 bases are shared with TRBD1. The V segment lost 5 bases and the J segment 8 bases; nucleotides outside the gene matches: 10. CDR3 length: 14 amino acids. Germline V gene sequence: CDR1 DFQATT, CDR2 SNEGSKA (reference sequence). The chain's CDR3 is CSARGQGGSEKLFF. Written as DNA, the CDR3 is TGCAGTGCTCGCGGACAGGGAGGATCCGAAAAACTGTTTTTT.

V and J are TRBV4-3 and TRBJ2-7; D gene unclear. Trimming pared 4 bases from V and 0 bases from J, leaving 13 bases between. The CDR3 totals 15 residues. From germline, CDR1 is LGHNA and CDR2 YSLEER. The CDR3 loop reads CASSPTVGNSYEQYF. The CDR3, as DNA: TGCGCCAGCAGCCCTACGGTGGGGAACTCCTACGAGCAGTACTTC.

This clonotype was observed a handful of times. CDR3 sequence (DNA): TGTGCCAGCAGCCCAACAGATACGCAGTATTTT. It codes for CASSPTDTQYF. The rearrangement links TRBV7-9 to TRBJ2-3, with D unresolved. The V gene's germline CDR1 is SEHNR and CDR2 FQNEAQ (reference sequence). This CDR3 comprises 11 residues. The V gene lost 5 bases and the J gene lost 3 bases, with 3 bases spanning the gap.

Note on this clonotype: An end of the junction differs from the germline gene, which may be a read error. J is TRBJ2-7 and V is TRBV12-3 or TRBV12-4; D remains ambiguous. The CDR3 is made up of 12 amino acids. CDR3 loop: CASSLATYEQYF. The CDR3 nucleotides are TGTGCCAGCAGCTTAGCAACCTACGAGCAGTACTTC.

CDR3 bases: TGTGCCAGCAGCTTACGGGGGGCCACTGAAGCTTTCTTT. This codes for CASSLRGATEAFF. The J gene is TRBJ1-1, the V gene TRBV5-5, with a weak D call TRBD1 (6 bases). The length of the CDR3 is 13 residues. The germline gives CDR1 SGHKS, CDR2 YYEKEE (reference sequence). Trimming removed 2 bases from V and 4 bases from J, with 9 bases in between.

This chain connects TRBV24-1 to TRBJ2-3; 10 bases agree with TRBD1. V shed 5 bases and J 4 bases; nucleotides not matched to a gene: 8. CDR3 length equals 16 residues. Per the germline V gene, CDR1 is KGHDR and CDR2 is SFDVKD. The CDR3 DNA sequence: TGTGCCACCAGTGGGGGACGGGACAGGGGTGCAGATACGCAGTATTTT. Translation gives CATSGGRDRGADTQYF.

Only a few counts were recorded for this clonotype. J is TRBJ2-7 and V is TRBV10-3; TRBD1 matches 7 bases. The CDR3 length is 13 residues. Looked up from germline, CDR1 is ENHRY and CDR2 is SYGVKD. J was trimmed by 7 bases and V by 8 bases; bases with no gene match: 11. CDR3 sequence: CAIGRDSLAEQYF. As DNA, the CDR3 is TGTGCCATCGGCCGGGACAGCTTGGCGGAGCAGTACTTC.

Within the sample, this clonotype is large. J is TRBJ2-2 and V is TRBV15; 9 nucleotides agree with TRBD2. This CDR3 spans 20 amino acids. In germline, CDR1 is LNHNV, CDR2 YYDKDF (reference sequence). The J segment lost 1 base and the V segment lost 0 bases, leaving 12 bases of the junction unmatched. CDR3 protein: CATSRDLRGGLARNTGELFF. The CDR3 DNA reads TGTGCCACCAGCAGAGATCTCAGAGGAGGACTAGCGAGGAACACCGGGGAGCTGTTTTTT.

V is TRBV20-1 and J is TRBJ2-1; D call uncertain. V was pared by 6 bases and J by 0 bases, with 15 bases between. Germline-derived CDR1 and CDR2 are DFQATT and SNEGSKA (reference sequence). The CDR3 is 15 residues long. The CDR3 nucleotides read TGCAGTGCCACATTGGGGTCTAGCTCCTACAATGAGCAGTTCTTC. It translates to CSATLGSSSYNEQFF.

Sample share makes this clonotype medium-sized. The chain employs TRBV29-1 and TRBJ1-5; 10 bases are a match to TRBD1. The CDR3 length is 13 residues. V lost 6 bases, J lost 3 bases, and 2 bases stayed unmatched. CDR1 is SQVTM and CDR2 is ANQGSEA in the germline V gene. Here the CDR3 reads CSVGTGDNQPQHF. The CDR3 region has the DNA TGCAGCGTGGGGACAGGGGACAATCAGCCCCAGCATTTT.

This clonotype is medium-sized within its sample. J is TRBJ1-2 and V is TRBV29-1, with 10 bases that match TRBD1. Germline loops: CDR1 SQVTM, CDR2 ANQGSEA. The CDR3 consists of 13 residues. Trimming removed 4 bases from V and 5 bases from J; junction bases left unmatched: 4. The CDR3, as DNA: TGCAGCGTTGTGGGGGGACAGGGGTATGGCTACACCTTC. It encodes CSVVGGQGYGYTF.

This clonotype was observed once. V gene TRBV12-3 or TRBV12-4 combines with J gene TRBJ2-3, with D perhaps matching TRBD2 (5 bases). Trimming shortened V by 6 bases and J by 10 bases, and 14 bases separated the two germline ends. This CDR3 spans 12 amino acids. CDR3 DNA sequence: TGTGCCAGCAGGTTTGGTAAGAGGGCGCAGTATTTT. It yields the protein CASRFGKRAQYF.

This clonotype was detected a few times. The J gene is TRBJ2-3, the V gene TRBV6-2 or TRBV6-3; no clear D. From germline, CDR1 is MNHEY and CDR2 SVGEGT. The V end was cut by 0 bases, the J end by 10 bases, with 11 bases between. The CDR3 spans 13 residues. The CDR3 sequence is CASSYSDFGSQYF. DNA of the CDR3: TGTGCCAGCAGTTACTCCGACTTCGGGTCGCAGTATTTT.

The V gene is TRBV7-2, the J gene TRBJ2-5; 8 bases agree with TRBD2. The CDR3 loop spans 17 amino acids. In germline, CDR1 is SGHTA, CDR2 FQGNSA. The trim removed 2 bases at V and 1 base at J, leaving 9 bases unmatched. The CDR3 sequence is CASSLLFLRGGQETQYF. CDR3 nucleotide sequence: TGTGCCAGCAGCTTATTATTCCTACGGGGGGGCCAAGAGACCCAGTACTTC.

The chain recombines TRBV10-3 with TRBJ2-1; 7 nucleotides agree with TRBD2. This CDR3 spans 15 amino acids. The J segment lost 4 bases and the V segment lost 5 bases, leaving 8 bases of the junction unmatched. CDR1 is ENHRY, CDR2 SYGVKD, per germline. CDR3 sequence (DNA): TGTGCCATCAGTCCCAGCGGGGAGGGGTACAATGAGCAGTTCTTC. Encoded protein: CAISPSGEGYNEQFF.

The chain joins TRBV6-2 or TRBV6-3 to TRBJ2-1; D may be TRBD2 (6 bases). V was cut by 2 bases and J by 7 bases, with 9 bases left in between. CDR3 length equals 13 residues. Germline V CDR1 and CDR2: MNHEY, SVGEGT. Here the CDR3 reads CASSYTSLNEQFF. The CDR3 nucleotides read TGTGCCAGCAGTTACACTAGCCTAAATGAGCAGTTCTTC.

By sample share, this clonotype is medium-sized. V usage is TRBV27 and J usage is TRBJ1-2, with D unclear. Germline-derived CDR1 and CDR2 are MNHEY and SMNVEV (reference sequence). CDR3 length equals 15 residues. The ends were cut back, 4 bases at V and 7 bases at J, with 19 bases in the middle. CDR3 region: CASSSSRTLGSGYTF. The CDR3 coding sequence is TGTGCCAGCAGTTCCTCCCGTACCTTGGGTAGTGGCTACACCTTC.

By proportion, this clonotype is medium-sized (0.01 to 0.1%). The chain joins TRBV27 to TRBJ2-1; tentative D call: TRBD2 (6 bases). Deletions cut 8 bases from V and 1 base from J, with 12 bases between. This CDR3 has 14 residues. Per germline, CDR1 MNHEY and CDR2 SMNVEV (reference sequence). The CDR3 region is CASVGLASYNEQFF. As DNA, the CDR3 is TGTGCCAGCGTCGGGCTAGCGTCCTACAATGAGCAGTTCTTC.

CDR3 in DNA: TGCGCCAGCAGCTTGGCCAGAGAGACCCAGTACTTC. Translating gives CASSLARETQYF. The chain is built from TRBV5-1 and TRBJ2-5, with D unresolved. CDR1 SGHRS and CDR2 YFSETQ come from the germline V gene. V was pared by 0 bases and J by 4 bases, with 4 bases between. The CDR3 contains 12 residues. Based on the CDR3 plus reference TRBV5-1 and TRBJ2-5, the full variable domain is KAGVTQTPRYLIKTRGQQVTLSCSPISGHRSVSWYQQTPGQGLQFLFEYFSETQRNKGNFPGRFSGRQFSNSRSEMNVSTLELGDSALYLCASSLARETQYFGPGTRLLVL.

This clonotype was counted a few times. The chain joins TRBV7-9 to TRBJ1-4; D is possibly TRBD1 (6 bases). Germline CDR1 is SEHNR and CDR2 is FQNEAQ (reference sequence). The CDR3 is 14 amino acids. The V gene lost 2 bases and the J gene lost 8 bases, with 12 bases spanning the gap. The CDR3 DNA is TGTGCCAGCAGCTTATCGACAGGCATGGAAAAACTGTTTTTT. It encodes CASSLSTGMEKLFF.

The genes are TRBV6-5 and TRBJ1-5; the match to TRBD1 covers 9 bases. V was clipped by 5 bases and J by 4 bases; unmatched bases: 6. Per the germline V gene, CDR1 is MNHEY and CDR2 is SVGAGI. The CDR3 consists of 15 residues. The CDR3 sequence is CASSRGQGFNQPQHF. The CDR3, as DNA: TGTGCCAGCAGTAGGGGACAGGGATTTAATCAGCCCCAGCATTTT.

The gene calls are TRBV20-1 and TRBJ2-5; no clear D. The ends were cut back, 3 bases at V and 5 bases at J, with 10 bases in the middle. The CDR3 extends over 12 amino acids. Germline CDR1 reads DFQATT; CDR2 reads SNEGSKA (reference sequence). DNA for the CDR3: TGCAGTGCTAGGAGGCTAGGGGAGACCCAGTACTTC. It is translated as CSARRLGETQYF.

This clonotype appeared a few times. The chain uses TRBV5-4 and TRBJ1-1, with 7 bases aligning to TRBD1. Germline-derived CDR1 and CDR2 are SGHNT and YYREEE (reference sequence). V was pared by 3 bases and J by 8 bases, with 7 bases of the junction left unmatched. The CDR3 consists of 13 residues. Here the CDR3 reads CASSYGQGGEAFF. DNA of the CDR3: TGTGCCAGCAGCTATGGGCAGGGGGGCGAAGCTTTCTTT. Supplemented by reference TRBV5-4 and TRBJ1-1, the full variable domain reads ETGVTQSPTHLIKTRGQQVTLRCSSQSGHNTVSWYQQALGQGPQFIFQYYREEENGRGNFPPRFSGLQFPNYSSELNVNALELDDSALYLCASSYGQGGEAFFGQGTRLTVV.

This clonotype is medium-sized. The chain recombines TRBV5-6 with TRBJ2-7; D possibly corresponds to TRBD1 (5 bases). Germline V gene lookup returns CDR1 SGHDT and CDR2 YYEEEE. This CDR3 has 12 residues. V was pared by 4 bases and J by 6 bases, with 11 bases between. The CDR3 region is CASSAGNGEQYF. The CDR3 DNA is TGTGCCAGCAGCGCAGGGAACGGCGAGCAGTACTTC.

By sample fraction, this clonotype is medium-sized (0.01 to 0.1%). The chain carries TRBV19 and TRBJ1-6, with no clear D. Germline CDR1 reads LNHDA; CDR2 reads SQIVND (reference sequence). The CDR3 loop spans 13 amino acids. Trimming stripped 3 bases from V and 8 bases from J, with 8 bases between. CDR3 coding DNA: TGTGCCAGTAGTATTTCCCCCGATTCACCCCTCCACTTT. Its protein is CASSISPDSPLHF.

The chain employs TRBV7-9 and TRBJ2-2; unclear D gene. V gave up 0 bases and J gave up 8 bases, with 4 bases separating them. Germline loops: CDR1 SEHNR, CDR2 FQNEAQ (reference sequence). CDR3 length: 12 amino acids. The chain's CDR3 is CASSLAEGELFF. DNA of the CDR3: TGTGCCAGCAGCTTAGCCGAAGGGGAGCTGTTTTTT.

By share of the sample, this clonotype is medium-sized (0.01 to 0.1%). The gene calls are TRBV19 and TRBJ2-7, with 7 bases identical to TRBD2. Trimming at V came to 1 base and at J to 4 bases, leaving 10 bases not matched to a gene. The CDR3 spans 16 residues. CDR1 is LNHDA and CDR2 is SQIVND in the germline V gene (reference sequence). CDR3 protein: CASSIGAGVLRYEQYF. CDR3 DNA sequence: TGTGCCAGTAGTATAGGGGCGGGGGTCCTTCGATACGAGCAGTACTTC. The whole variable domain, filled in from reference TRBV19 and TRBJ2-7, reads DGGITQSPKYLFRKEGQNVTLSCEQNLNHDAMYWYRQDPGQGLRLIYYSQIVNDFQKGDIAEGYSVSREKKESFPLTVTSAQKNPTAFYLCASSIGAGVLRYEQYFGPGTRLTVT.